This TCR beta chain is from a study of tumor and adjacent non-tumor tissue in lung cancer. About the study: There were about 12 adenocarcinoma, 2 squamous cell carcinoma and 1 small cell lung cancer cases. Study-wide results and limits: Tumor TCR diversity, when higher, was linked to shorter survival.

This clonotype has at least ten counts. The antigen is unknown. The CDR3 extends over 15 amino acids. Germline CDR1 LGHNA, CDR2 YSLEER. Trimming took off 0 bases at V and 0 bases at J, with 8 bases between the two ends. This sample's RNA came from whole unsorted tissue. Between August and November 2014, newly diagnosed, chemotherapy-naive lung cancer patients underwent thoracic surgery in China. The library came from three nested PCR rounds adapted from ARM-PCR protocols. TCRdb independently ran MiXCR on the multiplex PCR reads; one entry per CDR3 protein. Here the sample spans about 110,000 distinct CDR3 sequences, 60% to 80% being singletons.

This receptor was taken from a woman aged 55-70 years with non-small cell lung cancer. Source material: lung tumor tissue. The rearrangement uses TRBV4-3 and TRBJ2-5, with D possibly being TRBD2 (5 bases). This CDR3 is CASSQEWRDQETQYF. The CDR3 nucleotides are TGCGCCAGCAGCCAAGAATGGCGGGACCAAGAGACCCAGTACTTC.